This entry lists 5 T cell receptor beta chains sequenced from one sample in a study of tumor and adjacent non-tumor tissue in lung cancer. TCRbeta libraries were built with three rounds of nested PCR, modified from ARM-PCR. MiXCR, run by TCRdb on the multiplex PCR reads, gives a single entry per CDR3 protein. The repertoire holds approximately 79,000 distinct CDR3 sequences, with 55% to 80% as singletons. This sample's RNA came from whole unsorted tissue. Source material: lung tumor tissue. These receptors were collected from a woman between 40 and 50 years old with non-small cell lung cancer.

Notes on this clonotype: At one boundary the junction diverges from the germline segment, which might be a read error. The chain joins TRBV11-2 to TRBJ1-2; D remains unclear. Germline CDR1 SGHAT, CDR2 FQNNGV. This CDR3 has 15 amino acids. The CDR3 reads CASSLAPAGTYGYTF. In DNA, the CDR3 is TGTGCCAGCAGCTTAGCTCCCGCGGGAACCTATGGCTATACCTTC.

The table lists this clonotype with many counts. The chain is built from TRBV7-9 and TRBJ1-6, with 9 positions matching TRBD1. In germline, CDR1 is SEHNR, CDR2 FQNEAQ (reference sequence). V lost 4 bases and J lost 4; bases outside the gene matches: 5. The CDR3 contains 16 residues. In DNA form, the CDR3 reads TGTGCCAGCAGCTCGGGACAGGGTTTTTATAATTCACCCCTCCACTTT. Residues: CASSSGQGFYNSPLHF.

Regarding this clonotype: The germline gene is not matched at one end of the junction; a read error may be the cause. The gene calls are TRBV29-1 and TRBJ2-1; 9 nucleotides line up with TRBD2. Germline CDR1 reads SQVTM; CDR2 reads ANQGSEA. This CDR3 region has 13 residues. The DNA of the CDR3 is TGCAGCGTTTCCCGGACTAGCGCGGGTGAGCATTTCTTC. As protein: CSVSRTSAGEHFF.

As for this clonotype: As the CDR3 is not closed by the conserved phenylalanine or tryptophan, this likely results from a read error. V is TRBV18 and J is TRBJ2-7, with 11 bases identical to TRBD1. The CDR3 is 14 residues long. Germline V lookup: CDR1 KGHSH, CDR2 LQKENI. J gave up 2 bases and V 7 bases, and 4 bases lay outside the gene matches. The chain's CDR3 is CASLPGQGAYEQYL. CDR3 DNA sequence: TGTGCCAGCTTGCCGGGACAGGGGGCCTACGAGCAGTACTTA.

The gene calls are TRBV6-5 and TRBJ1-4; D gene ambiguous. Germline lookup yields CDR1 MNHEY and CDR2 SVGAGI. CDR3 length: 15 amino acids. In DNA, the CDR3 is TGTTTCAGCAGTTATTCGCAGACGTCGCAGGAAAAACTGTTTTTT. Encoded protein: CFSSYSQTSQEKLFF.